This T cell receptor (beta chain) was documented in a study of blood T cell repertoires in COVID-19. In the study overall: Spain, Italy and the United States supplied samples that represented acute and convalescent COVID-19.

CDR1 SGHDT and CDR2 YYEEEE come from the germline V gene. Trimming shortened V by 0 bases and J by 4 bases, and 4 bases separated the two germline ends. The CDR3 is made up of 13 amino acids. The study recruited people aged roughly 18 to 100 years across approximately 23 US areas. Individuals in the exposed group had encountered a COVID-19 case within 2 weeks preceding study entry. Some clones are missing from TCRdb's copy, which holds only in-frame ones; the method was immunoSEQ multiplex PCR. The data contain about 220,000 clones, 90% of them singletons. This chain joins TRBV5-6 and TRBJ2-2; no firm D call. The sample was PBMCs or T cells enriched from blood (not recorded which). This TCR came from a man aged 30 to 45 who had been exposed to COVID-19. The DNA for the CDR3 is TGTGCCAGCAGCTTGGTAGTCACCGGGGAGCTGTTTTTT. Translation: CASSLVVTGELFF.